The rows below give T cell receptor beta chains drawn from one sample of a study of T cell changes during pregnancy in multiple sclerosis. This table comes from immunoSEQ multiplex PCR, and its TCRdb copy is limited to in-frame clones, with some not included. This table holds about 44,000 clones, approximately 90% found once. Sample: CD4+ T cells from peripheral blood mononuclear cells, taken after pregnancy. All receptors derive from a female donor with multiple sclerosis, enrolled in a pregnancy study. CDR3s include the opening cysteine and the closing phenylalanine or tryptophan. A D gene is named only where the DNA matches it firmly. Size values are once, few and many counts, or a class for expanded clones, and some rows have none.

NA | TRBJ1-5 | TRBV4-3 | NA | CASSQEFKLNQPQHF | TGCGCCAGCAGCCAAGAATTTAAGCTGAATCAGCCCCAGCATTTT
few | TRBJ2-5 | TRBV2 | NA | CASILRAAQETQYF | TGTGCCAGCATTCTAAGAGCGGCCCAAGAGACCCAGTACTTC
NA | TRBJ2-3 | TRBV18 | TRBD2 | CASSPPGEGTQYF | TGTGCCAGCTCACCACCGGGGGAGGGTACGCAGTATTTT
few | TRBJ2-7 | TRBV7-2 | NA | CASSLTRNEQYF | TGTGCCAGCAGCTTGACTAGAAACGAGCAGTACTTC
NA | TRBJ2-1 | TRBV6-5 | NA | CASRSLKSGSDEQFF | TGTGCCAGCAGGTCCCTTAAGTCTGGGAGCGATGAGCAGTTCTTC
NA | TRBJ2-2 | TRBV1 | NA | CTSSHRTDNTGELFF | TGCACCAGCAGCCACCGGACAGATAACACCGGGGAGCTGTTTTTT
NA | TRBJ1-5 | TRBV27 | NA | CASSQTQGSYSNQPQHF | TGTGCCAGCAGCCAAACTCAGGGTTCCTATAGCAATCAGCCCCAGCATTTT
NA | TRBJ1-5 | TRBV19 | NA | CASSIGLYSNQPQHF | TGTGCCAGTAGTATAGGGCTGTATAGCAATCAGCCCCAGCATTTT
NA | TRBJ1-1 | TRBV19 | NA | CASSSRDTRVTEAFF | TGTGCCAGTAGTTCCCGGGACACCCGCGTCACTGAAGCTTTCTTT
NA | TRBJ1-2 | TRBV11-2 | NA | CASSRTEANYGYTF | TGTGCCAGCAGCAGGACAGAAGCTAACTATGGCTACACCTTC
NA | TRBJ2-1 | TRBV7-9 | TRBD2 | CASSIAGGYNEQFF | TGTGCCAGCAGCATAGCGGGAGGCTACAATGAGCAGTTCTTC
NA | TRBJ2-5 | TRBV5-1 | TRBD1 | CASSLGAGGRETQYF | TGCGCCAGCAGCTTGGGGGCAGGGGGCCGAGAGACCCAGTACTTC